This TCR beta chain was sequenced in a study of cytomegalovirus exposure and HLA in healthy donors. About this clone itself: What it recognizes is unknown.

The length of the CDR3 is 18 residues. V lost 0 bases and J lost 6, with 21 bases in between. CDR1 is LGHNA and CDR2 is YSLEER in the germline V gene. Broader study findings: Some V segments (TRBV6-2 and TRBV6-3 among them) were excluded as indistinguishable.

Primers included in the PCR were 60 Vbeta and 13 Jbeta primers. The method was immunoSEQ multiplex PCR; TCRdb's version includes in-frame clones alone and lacks a portion of them. The sample lists 160,000 or so clones, roughly 79% occurring once. The sample consisted of PBMCs. The chain has TRBV4-3 and TRBJ1-5; possibly TRBD1 for D (5 bases). This TCR derives from a woman aged 45-60 years in good health and CMV-seronegative. The chain's CDR3 is CASSQDIRRQGFSQPQHF. Written as DNA, the CDR3 is TGCGCCAGCAGCCAAGATATTCGAAGGCAGGGTTTTAGTCAGCCCCAGCATTTT.